The 12 T cell receptor beta chains reported below all come from one sample, sequenced in a study of OX40 agonist ivuxolimab in advanced cancers. Sequenced by immunoSEQ multiplex PCR; TCRdb stores in-frame clones only, minus some. The sample records over 45,000 clones, approximately 85% being singletons. The material sequenced was CD4+ or CD8+ T cells sorted from blood, taken in a trial of the OX40 agonist ivuxolimab. The receptors here all came from an adult with an advanced solid tumor such as melanoma, head and neck, liver or kidney cancer.

This clone is medium-sized within its sample. This chain links TRBV28 with TRBJ2-2; TRBD2 agrees at 8 bases. Germline V gives CDR1 MDHEN, CDR2 SYDVKM. The CDR3 sequence is 15 residues long. The V segment lost 3 bases and the J segment 5 bases; nucleotides outside the gene matches: 5. In DNA, the CDR3 is TGTGCCAGCAGTTTCCCCGGGGGGGGAACCGGGGAGCTGTTTTTT. Its translation: CASSFPGGGTGELFF.

The chain links TRBV12-5 to TRBJ2-5; 9 bases fit TRBD2. V was pared by 8 bases and J by 7 bases, with 11 bases of the junction left unmatched. In germline, CDR1 is LGHNT, CDR2 FRNRAP. This CDR3 comprises 14 residues. CDR3 loop: CASSGREGDGTQYF. DNA of the CDR3: TGTGCTAGTTCCGGGCGGGAGGGGGATGGGACCCAGTACTTC.

The chain recombines TRBV5-1 with TRBJ2-3; D is ambiguous. This CDR3 is 13 amino acids long. V was trimmed by 1 base and J by 4 bases, leaving 7 bases between them. Germline CDR1 is SGHRS and CDR2 is YFSETQ. CDR3 amino acids: CASSLRGADTQYF. CDR3 DNA: TGCGCCAGCAGCTTGCGTGGCGCAGATACGCAGTATTTT. Full variable domain (remainder filled in from reference TRBV5-1 and TRBJ2-3): KAGVTQTPRYLIKTRGQQVTLSCSPISGHRSVSWYQQTPGQGLQFLFEYFSETQRNKGNFPGRFSGRQFSNSRSEMNVSTLELGDSALYLCASSLRGADTQYFGPGTRLTVL.

The V gene is TRBV10-3, the J gene TRBJ1-2, with TRBD1 matching 9 bases. CDR1 and CDR2 from the germline V gene are ENHRY and SYGVKD. The CDR3 is 14 amino acids. The V gene end was trimmed by 3 bases and the J gene end by 7 bases; junction bases not matched to a gene: 6. The CDR3 is CAISEGTGLSGYTF. The CDR3 DNA sequence: TGTGCCATCAGTGAAGGGACAGGGCTCTCTGGCTACACCTTC.

J is TRBJ2-7 and V is TRBV5-1; 13 bases line up with TRBD2. Germline CDR1 reads SGHRS; CDR2 reads YFSETQ. Trimming took 4 bases from V and 7 from J; bases not matched to a gene: 5. CDR3 size: 14 residues. The CDR3 sequence: CASSRTSGSGEQYF. The CDR3 DNA reads TGCGCCAGCAGCCGGACTAGCGGGAGTGGAGAGCAGTACTTC.

In its sample, this clone was seen once. V and J are TRBV30 and TRBJ1-2; TRBD1 might be the D (6 bases). V gave up 6 bases and J gave up 8 bases, with 13 bases separating them. Germline V gene lookup returns CDR1 GTSNPN and CDR2 SVGIG (reference sequence). This CDR3 spans 11 amino acids. The CDR3 region is CACEQGGGYTF. For the CDR3, the DNA is TGTGCCTGCGAACAGGGAGGCGGCTACACCTTC.

The chain carries TRBV6-1 and TRBJ1-2; no firm D call. Germline CDR1 MNHNS, CDR2 SASEGT. Trimming removed 1 base from V and 4 bases from J, with 16 bases in between. The CDR3 spans 16 residues. The CDR3 reads CASSEGPQTRAYGYTF. DNA for the CDR3: TGTGCCAGCAGTGAAGGGCCTCAAACGAGGGCCTATGGCTACACCTTC.

This chain uses TRBV28 with TRBJ2-3; no clear D gene. CDR3 size: 13 residues. With 7 bases removed from V and 12 bases from J, the gap between germline ends came to 20 bases. Germline loops: CDR1 MDHEN, CDR2 SYDVKM. CDR3 DNA: TGTGCCAGCACCCCTGGAGCCTGGCCCCCCCAGTATTTT. This encodes CASTPGAWPPQYF.

This chain joins TRBV6-5 and TRBJ1-2, with TRBD1 as a possible D gene (5 bases). This CDR3 is built from 13 residues. The germline V and J ends were trimmed by 4 bases and 8 bases, with 14 bases remaining between them. Per the germline V gene, CDR1 is MNHEY and CDR2 is SVGAGI. CDR3 nucleotides: TGTGCCAGCAGTTTCGCAGGGTCTCGAGGCTACACCTTC. Translated: CASSFAGSRGYTF.

The chain has TRBV10-3 and TRBJ1-1; weak D call: TRBD1 (5 bases). Germline loops: CDR1 ENHRY, CDR2 SYGVKD. This CDR3 has 13 amino acids. Trimming stripped 6 bases from V and 4 bases from J, with 12 bases between. This CDR3 is CAIRVGGSTEAFF. The CDR3 region has the DNA TGTGCCATCAGGGTCGGGGGTAGCACTGAAGCTTTCTTT.

The gene calls are TRBV27 and TRBJ2-1; 14 bases fit TRBD2. Germline V CDR1 and CDR2: MNHEY, SMNVEV (reference sequence). The CDR3 runs 19 residues. With 6 bases clipped from V and 0 bases from J, the junction kept 10 bases outside the gene matches. CDR3 sequence reads: CASSRAPGTSGSSYNEQFF. The CDR3 DNA is TGTGCCAGCAGCCGCGCTCCCGGGACTAGCGGGAGCTCCTACAATGAGCAGTTCTTC.

The V call is TRBV19, the J call TRBJ1-4, with D possibly being TRBD1 (5 bases). The CDR3 length is 14 residues. Germline V CDR1 and CDR2: LNHDA, SQIVND (reference sequence). V lost 7 bases, J lost 3 bases, and 12 bases lay in between. The CDR3 DNA is TGTGCCAGTACCCGGACACAGGCTAATGAAAAACTGTTTTTT. Translated, it gives CASTRTQANEKLFF.